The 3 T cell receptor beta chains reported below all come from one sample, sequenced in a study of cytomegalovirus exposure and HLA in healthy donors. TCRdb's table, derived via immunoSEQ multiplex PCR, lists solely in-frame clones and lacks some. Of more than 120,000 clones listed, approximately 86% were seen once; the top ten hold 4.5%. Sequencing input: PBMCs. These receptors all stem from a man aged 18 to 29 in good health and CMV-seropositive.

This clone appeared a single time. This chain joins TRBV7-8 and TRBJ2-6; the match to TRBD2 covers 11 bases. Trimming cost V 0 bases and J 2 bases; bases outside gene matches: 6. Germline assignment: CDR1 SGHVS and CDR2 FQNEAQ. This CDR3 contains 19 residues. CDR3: CASSLAVLAGGPGANVLTF. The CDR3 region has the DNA TGTGCCAGCAGCTTAGCTGTGCTAGCGGGGGGTCCTGGGGCCAACGTCCTGACTTTC.

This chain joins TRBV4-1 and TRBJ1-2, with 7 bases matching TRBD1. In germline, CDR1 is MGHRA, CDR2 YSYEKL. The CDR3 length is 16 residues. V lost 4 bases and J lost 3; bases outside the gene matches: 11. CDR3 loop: CASSLEAGGSYYGYTF. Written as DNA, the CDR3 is TGCGCCAGCAGCCTTGAGGCAGGGGGGAGTTACTATGGCTACACCTTC.

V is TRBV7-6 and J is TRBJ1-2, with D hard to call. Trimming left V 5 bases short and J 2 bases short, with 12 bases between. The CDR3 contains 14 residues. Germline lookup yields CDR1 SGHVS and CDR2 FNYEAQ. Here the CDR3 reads CASSPPGVNYGYTF. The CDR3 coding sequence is TGTGCCAGCAGCCCCCCCGGTGTCAACTATGGCTACACCTTC.